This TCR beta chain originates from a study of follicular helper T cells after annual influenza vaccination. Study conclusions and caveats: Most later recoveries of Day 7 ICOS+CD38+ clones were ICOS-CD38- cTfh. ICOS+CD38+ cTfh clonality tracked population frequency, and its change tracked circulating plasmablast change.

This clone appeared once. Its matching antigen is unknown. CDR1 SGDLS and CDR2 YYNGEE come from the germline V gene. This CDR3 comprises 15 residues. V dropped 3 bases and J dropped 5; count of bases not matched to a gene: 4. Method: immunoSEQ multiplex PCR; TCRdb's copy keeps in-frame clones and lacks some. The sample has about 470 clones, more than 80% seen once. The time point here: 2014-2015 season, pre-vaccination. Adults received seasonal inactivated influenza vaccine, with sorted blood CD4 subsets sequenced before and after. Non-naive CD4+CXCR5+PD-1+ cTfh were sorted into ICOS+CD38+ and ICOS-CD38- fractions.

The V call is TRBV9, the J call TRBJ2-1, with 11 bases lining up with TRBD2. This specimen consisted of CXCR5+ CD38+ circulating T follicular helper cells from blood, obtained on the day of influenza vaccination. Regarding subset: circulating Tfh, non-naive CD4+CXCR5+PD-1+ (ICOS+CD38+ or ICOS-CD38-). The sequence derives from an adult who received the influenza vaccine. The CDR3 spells CASSGRLAGNNEQFF. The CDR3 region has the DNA TGTGCCAGCAGCGGACGACTAGCGGGAAACAATGAGCAGTTCTTC. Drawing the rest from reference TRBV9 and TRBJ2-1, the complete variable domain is DSGVTQTPKHLITATGQRVTLRCSPRSGDLSVYWYQQSLDQGLQFLIQYYNGEERAKGNILERFSAQQFPDLHSELNLSSLELGDSALYFCASSGRLAGNNEQFFGPGTRLTVL.